The TCR beta chain described here comes from a study of OX40 agonist ivuxolimab in advanced cancers. Background on the whole study: Ivuxolimab was a fully human IgG2 agonistic monoclonal antibody targeting the costimulatory receptor OX40 (CD134). Intravenous ivuxolimab was administered to patients every 2 weeks at six dose levels: 0.01, 0.1, 0.3, 1.5, 3 and 10 mg/kg. The paper covers the monotherapy dose-escalation part of the phase I ivuxolimab trial, which included N ≈ 54 patients. Among the 52 dose-escalation patients, roughly 20 had hepatocellular carcinoma, 15 melanoma, 9 renal cell carcinoma and 9 head and neck cancer. The dose-escalation cohort was 80% to 90% male with a mean age of approximately 60 years, ranging from about 23 to 85. Partial responses were achieved by three dose-escalation patients, of whom one had hepatocellular carcinoma and two had cutaneous melanoma. Patients were allowed to have had prior anti-PD-1, anti-PD-L1 or anti-CTLA-4 therapy, and less than 45% of the dose-escalation patients had previously received checkpoint inhibitors. The purpose of peripheral TCRbeta sequencing was to test whether ivuxolimab changed TCR sequence diversity and led to clonal T-cell expansion.

The trial excluded patients who had a history of autoimmune disease or were on systemic immunosuppression. In every dose cohort, peripheral blood was drawn for TCR sequencing at baseline, cycle 4 day 1, and cycle 7 day 1. The samples were taken from a phase I, first-in-human, multicenter, open-label dose-escalation trial of ivuxolimab. Adults with locally advanced or metastatic head and neck squamous cell, hepatocellular, melanoma or renal cell carcinoma were enrolled in the trial. Before TCR sequencing, CD4+ T cells and CD8+ T cells were sorted from peripheral blood as separate populations. CDR1 and CDR2 were assigned from the germline V gene (reference sequence) as SSHAT and FNYEAQ. Measured from the cysteine to the phenylalanine, the CDR3 is 15 residues long. Only the CDR3 part of the read is kept: 45 bases, read in frame from the first base. Deletion took 5 bases off V and 5 bases off J, with a span of 18 bases between the germline ends.

Study-level results and caveats: Clonal expansion of both CD4+ and CD8+ blood T cells was observed from baseline to week 6 at doses 0.1 to 3.0 mg/kg. The antigen specificity of the peripheral T cells that underwent clonal expansion was not determined. After ivuxolimab, more expanded clones were found on average in CD8+ T cells than in CD4+ T cells. In partial responders in the 0.1-3.0 mg/kg groups, normalized peripheral clonal expansion was found to be among the lowest, especially among CD8+ T cells. Low levels of normalized T-cell clonal expansion were also seen in some nonresponding patients.

For sequencing of the TCRbeta CDR3 region, genomic DNA was extracted from the sorted cells. TCRbeta CDR3 regions were sequenced using the immunoSEQ Assay. TCRdb re-hosts the immuneACCESS table, in-frame sequences only. Its copies lack some clones; in the studies checked, an unresolved V gene accounts for under half of them, and the cause for the rest is not known. This sample lists tens of thousands of clones; 80% to 95% were detected once. 0.44% of the sample goes to the ten largest clones. A remark on this clone: Its antigen is not yet known. No base qualities exist here, and no much larger clone lies one base off it.

The V gene is TRBV7-7 and the J gene is TRBJ1-1; TRBD1 is a weak D gene call, 5 bases matching. The starting material was CD4+ or CD8+ T cells sorted from blood, obtained in a trial of the OX40 agonist ivuxolimab. The sequence came from an adult with an advanced solid tumor such as melanoma, head and neck, liver or kidney cancer. The CDR3 region: CASSPSGALGTEAFF. The sequenced DNA is TGTGCCAGCAGCCCTAGTGGGGCGTTGGGGACTGAAGCTTTCTTT.